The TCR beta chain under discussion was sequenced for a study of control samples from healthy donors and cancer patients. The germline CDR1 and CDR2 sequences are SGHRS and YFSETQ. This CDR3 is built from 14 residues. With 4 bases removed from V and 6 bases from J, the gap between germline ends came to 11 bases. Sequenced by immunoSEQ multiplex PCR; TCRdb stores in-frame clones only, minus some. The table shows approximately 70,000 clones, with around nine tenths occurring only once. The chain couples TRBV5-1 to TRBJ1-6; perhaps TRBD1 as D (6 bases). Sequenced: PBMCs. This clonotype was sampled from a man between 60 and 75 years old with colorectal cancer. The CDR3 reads CASSPRGLNSPLHF. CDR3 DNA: TGCGCCAGCAGCCCCAGGGGTCTTAATTCACCCCTCCACTTT.